These T cell receptor beta chains were read from a single sample in a study of blood T cell repertoires in COVID-19. The assay was immunoSEQ multiplex PCR, and TCRdb's table has in-frame clones only and misses some. The profile shows 150,000 to 200,000 clones, roughly 93% of them singletons. The sample was peripheral blood. The receptors here all came from a woman in her forties or fifties with acute or convalescent COVID-19. CDR3s include the opening cysteine and the closing phenylalanine or tryptophan. Each record gives: CDR3 protein, CDR3 DNA, clone size, CDR3 length, D gene, V gene, J gene. The D gene is left open where the match is weak. Where a row states a size, it is once, few, many or the class of an expanded clone; other rows omit it.

CDR3 protein: CASSRSPGTGGSNQPQHF
CDR3 DNA: TGTGCCAGCTCACGCTCTCCCGGGACAGGGGGAAGCAATCAGCCCCAGCATTTT
clone size: -
CDR3 length: 18
D gene: TRBD1
V gene: TRBV18
J gene: TRBJ1-5

CDR3 protein: CASSLQGGDNEQFF
CDR3 DNA: TGTGCCAGCAGCTTACAAGGGGGGGACAATGAGCAGTTCTTC
clone size: -
CDR3 length: 14
D gene: -
V gene: TRBV7-3
J gene: TRBJ2-1

CDR3 protein: CASSLATTTLPNYGYTF
CDR3 DNA: TGTGCCAGCAGCTTAGCGACGACGACTCTTCCTAACTATGGCTACACCTTC
clone size: -
CDR3 length: 17
D gene: -
V gene: TRBV7-8
J gene: TRBJ1-2

CDR3 protein: CASSLQGTDEKLFF
CDR3 DNA: TGTGCCAGTAGTCTTCAGGGAACTGATGAAAAACTGTTTTTT
clone size: -
CDR3 length: 14
D gene: -
V gene: TRBV19
J gene: TRBJ1-4

CDR3 protein: CASGLYSGNTIYF
CDR3 DNA: TGTGCCAGCGGGCTTTACTCTGGAAACACCATATATTTT
clone size: -
CDR3 length: 13
D gene: -
V gene: TRBV7-8
J gene: TRBJ1-3

CDR3 protein: CASRSWGQGARRTEAFF
CDR3 DNA: TGTGCCAGCAGATCTTGGGGACAGGGGGCAAGGCGAACTGAAGCTTTCTTT
clone size: -
CDR3 length: 17
D gene: TRBD1
V gene: TRBV2
J gene: TRBJ1-1

CDR3 protein: CASSQLDRDNTGELFF
CDR3 DNA: TGTGCCAGCAGCCAACTAGACAGGGATAACACCGGGGAGCTGTTTTTT
clone size: -
CDR3 length: 16
D gene: TRBD1
V gene: TRBV4-2
J gene: TRBJ2-2

CDR3 protein: CASSEALREAGYNEQFF
CDR3 DNA: TGTGCCAGCAGTGAAGCGCTGCGGGAGGCGGGATACAATGAGCAGTTCTTC
clone size: -
CDR3 length: 17
D gene: TRBD2
V gene: TRBV2
J gene: TRBJ2-1

CDR3 protein: CASSSGSYEQYF
CDR3 DNA: TGTGCCAGCAGTTCGGGGTCCTACGAGCAGTACTTC
clone size: -
CDR3 length: 12
D gene: -
V gene: TRBV27
J gene: TRBJ2-7

CDR3 protein: CASSSAGSHVGSPLHF
CDR3 DNA: TGTGCCAGCAGTTCTGCCGGGAGCCATGTGGGTTCACCCCTCCACTTT
clone size: -
CDR3 length: 16
D gene: -
V gene: TRBV28
J gene: TRBJ1-6

CDR3 protein: CASSLQGANTIYF
CDR3 DNA: TGTGCCAGCAGCTTACAGGGGGCGAACACCATATATTTT
clone size: once
CDR3 length: 13
D gene: TRBD1
V gene: TRBV7-6
J gene: TRBJ1-3

CDR3 protein: CASSLEALSSGYTF
CDR3 DNA: TGTGCCAGCTCGTTAGAGGCCCTGTCAAGCGGCTACACCTTC
clone size: -
CDR3 length: 14
D gene: -
V gene: TRBV9
J gene: TRBJ1-2

CDR3 protein: CASSPPGYNEQFF
CDR3 DNA: TGTGCCAGCTCACCGCCGGGGTACAATGAGCAGTTCTTC
clone size: -
CDR3 length: 13
D gene: -
V gene: TRBV18
J gene: TRBJ2-1

CDR3 protein: CAGLAAGYTF
CDR3 DNA: TGTGCCGGGCTAGCAGCTGGCTACACCTTC
clone size: -
CDR3 length: 10
D gene: -
V gene: TRBV30
J gene: TRBJ1-2